This TCR beta chain was identified during a study of blood T cell repertoires in COVID-19. Whole-study context: Sites across the United States, Italy and Spain contributed samples from acute and convalescent COVID-19.

This CDR3 spans 15 amino acids. CDR1 is SGHTS and CDR2 is YDEGEE in the germline V gene. Trimming took off 0 bases at V and 0 bases at J, with 10 bases between the two ends. Some clones are missing from TCRdb's copy, which holds only in-frame ones; the method was immunoSEQ multiplex PCR. The table has around 310,000 clones, about 91% seen once; the top ten hold about an eighth. The receptor was derived from a woman aged 55 to 70 with acute or convalescent COVID-19. Sequencing was performed on peripheral blood. The rearrangement joins TRBV5-8 to TRBJ2-7; tentative D call: TRBD2 (5 bases). The CDR3 coding sequence is TGTGCCAGCAGCTTGGGCGGGCTCAGCTCCTACGAGCAGTACTTC. This translates into CASSLGGLSSYEQYF.